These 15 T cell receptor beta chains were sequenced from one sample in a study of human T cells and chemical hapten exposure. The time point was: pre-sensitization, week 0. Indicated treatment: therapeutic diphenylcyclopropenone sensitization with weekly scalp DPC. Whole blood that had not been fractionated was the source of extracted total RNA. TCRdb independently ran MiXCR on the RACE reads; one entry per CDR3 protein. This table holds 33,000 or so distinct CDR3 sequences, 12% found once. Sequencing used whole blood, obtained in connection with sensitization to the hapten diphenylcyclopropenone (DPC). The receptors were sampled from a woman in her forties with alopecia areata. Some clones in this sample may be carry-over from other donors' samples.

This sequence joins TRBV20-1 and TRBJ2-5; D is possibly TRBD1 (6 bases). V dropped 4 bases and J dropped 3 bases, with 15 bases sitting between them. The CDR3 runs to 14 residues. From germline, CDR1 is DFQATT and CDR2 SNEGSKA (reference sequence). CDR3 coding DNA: TGCAGTGCTACCCGCCAGGGGATAAAAGAGACCCAGTACTTC. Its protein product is CSATRQGIKETQYF.

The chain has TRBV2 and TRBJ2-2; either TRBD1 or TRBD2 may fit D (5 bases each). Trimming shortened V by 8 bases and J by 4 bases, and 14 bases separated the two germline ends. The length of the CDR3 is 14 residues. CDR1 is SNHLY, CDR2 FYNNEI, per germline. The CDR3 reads CASGATTSTGELFF. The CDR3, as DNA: TGTGCCAGCGGGGCGACTACCTCCACCGGGGAGCTGTTTTTT.

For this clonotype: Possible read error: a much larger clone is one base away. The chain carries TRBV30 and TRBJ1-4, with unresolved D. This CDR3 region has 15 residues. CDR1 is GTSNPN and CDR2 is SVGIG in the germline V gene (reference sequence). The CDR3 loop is CAWRAIATTNEKQFF. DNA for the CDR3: TGTGCCTGGAGGGCGATCGCTACTACTAATGAAAAACAGTTTTTT.

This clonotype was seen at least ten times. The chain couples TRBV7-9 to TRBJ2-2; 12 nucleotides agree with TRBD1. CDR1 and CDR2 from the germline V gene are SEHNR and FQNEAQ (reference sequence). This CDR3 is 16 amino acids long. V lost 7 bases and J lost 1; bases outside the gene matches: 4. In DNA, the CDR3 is TGTGCCAGCATCGGGACAGGGGGCATGAACACCGGGGAGCTGTTTTTT. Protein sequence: CASIGTGGMNTGELFF.

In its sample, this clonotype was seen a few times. CDR3 sequence reads: CASSVSGGSDEKLFF. In DNA, the CDR3 is TGTGCCAGCAGTGTATCAGGGGGCAGCGATGAAAAACTGTTTTTT. This rearrangement joins TRBV28 to TRBJ1-4; 8 positions agree with TRBD1. Trimming removed 5 bases from V and 6 bases from J; junction bases left unmatched: 8. The V gene's germline CDR1 is MDHEN and CDR2 SYDVKM. The CDR3 is 15 amino acids.

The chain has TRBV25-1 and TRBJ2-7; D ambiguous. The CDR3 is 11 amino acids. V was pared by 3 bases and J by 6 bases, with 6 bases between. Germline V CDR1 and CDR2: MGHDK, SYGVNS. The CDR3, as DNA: TGTGCCAGCAGTGAGGCAGGCGAGCAGTACTTC. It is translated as CASSEAGEQYF.

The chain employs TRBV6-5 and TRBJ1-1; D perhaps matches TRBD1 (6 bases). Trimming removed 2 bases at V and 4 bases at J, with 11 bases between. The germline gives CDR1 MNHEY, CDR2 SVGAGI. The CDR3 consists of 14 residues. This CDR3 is CASSYAGVATEAFF. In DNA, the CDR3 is TGTGCCAGCAGTTACGCAGGGGTGGCCACTGAAGCTTTCTTT.

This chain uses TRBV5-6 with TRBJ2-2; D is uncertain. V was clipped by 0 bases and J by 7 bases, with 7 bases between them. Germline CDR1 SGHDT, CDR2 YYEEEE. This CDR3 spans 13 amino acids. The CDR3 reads CASSLGRRGELFF. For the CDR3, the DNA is TGTGCCAGCAGCTTGGGACGACGCGGGGAGCTGTTTTTT.

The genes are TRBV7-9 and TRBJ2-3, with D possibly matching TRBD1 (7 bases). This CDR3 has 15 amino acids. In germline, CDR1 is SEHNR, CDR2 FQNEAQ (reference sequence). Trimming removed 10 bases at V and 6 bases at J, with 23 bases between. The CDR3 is CAIRGDPVVVDTQYF. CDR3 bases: TGTGCCATCAGGGGGGATCCGGTGGTCGTTGATACGCAGTATTTT.

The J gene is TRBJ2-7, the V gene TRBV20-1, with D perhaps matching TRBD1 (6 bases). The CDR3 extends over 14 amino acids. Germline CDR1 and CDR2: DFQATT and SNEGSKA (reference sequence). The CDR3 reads CSATGQQSSYEQYF. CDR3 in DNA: TGCAGCGCCACCGGACAGCAAAGCTCCTACGAGCAGTACTTC.

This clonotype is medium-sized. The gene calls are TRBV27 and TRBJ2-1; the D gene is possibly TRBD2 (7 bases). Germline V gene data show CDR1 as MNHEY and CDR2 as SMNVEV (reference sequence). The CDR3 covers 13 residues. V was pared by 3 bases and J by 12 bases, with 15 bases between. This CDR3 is CASSLEGGQVQFF. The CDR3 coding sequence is TGTGCCAGCAGTTTGGAGGGGGGGCAAGTGCAGTTCTTC.

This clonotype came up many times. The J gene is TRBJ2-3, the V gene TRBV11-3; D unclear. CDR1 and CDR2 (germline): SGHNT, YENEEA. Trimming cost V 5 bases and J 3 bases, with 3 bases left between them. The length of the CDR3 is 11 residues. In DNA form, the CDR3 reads TGTGCCAGCAGCCGGACAGATACGCAGTATTTT. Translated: CASSRTDTQYF. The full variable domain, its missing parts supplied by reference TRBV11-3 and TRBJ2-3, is EAGVVQSPRYKIIEKKQPVAFWCNPISGHNTLYWYLQNLGQGPELLIRYENEEAVDDSQLPKDRFSAERLKGVDSTLKIQPAELGDSAVYLCASSRTDTQYFGPGTRLTVL.

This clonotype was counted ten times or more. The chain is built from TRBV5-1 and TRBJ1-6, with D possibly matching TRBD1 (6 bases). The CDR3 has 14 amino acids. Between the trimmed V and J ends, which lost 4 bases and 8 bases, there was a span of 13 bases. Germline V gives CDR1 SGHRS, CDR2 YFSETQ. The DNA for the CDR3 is TGCGCCAGCAGCCCGGGCAGGGGTGATTCACCCCTCCACTTT. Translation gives CASSPGRGDSPLHF.

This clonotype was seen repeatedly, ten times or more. The CDR3 nucleotides are TGCGCCAGCAGTGAGCACTGGGGGAATCAGCCCCAGCATTTT. Amino acid sequence: CASSEHWGNQPQHF. The rearrangement uses TRBV10-2 and TRBJ1-5; possible D gene TRBD1, 5 bases. V was trimmed by 2 bases and J by 4 bases, leaving 9 bases between them. This CDR3 is built from 14 residues. Germline V gives CDR1 WSHSY, CDR2 SAAADI.

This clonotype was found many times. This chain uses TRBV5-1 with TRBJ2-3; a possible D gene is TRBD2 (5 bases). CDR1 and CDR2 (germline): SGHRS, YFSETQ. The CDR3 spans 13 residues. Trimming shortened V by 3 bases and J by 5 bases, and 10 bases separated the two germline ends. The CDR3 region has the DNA TGCGCCAGCAGCTGGGAGTGGAGAGATACGCAGTATTTT. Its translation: CASSWEWRDTQYF. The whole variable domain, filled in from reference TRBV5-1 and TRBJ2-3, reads KAGVTQTPRYLIKTRGQQVTLSCSPISGHRSVSWYQQTPGQGLQFLFEYFSETQRNKGNFPGRFSGRQFSNSRSEMNVSTLELGDSALYLCASSWEWRDTQYFGPGTRLTVL.